This TCR beta chain originates from a study of cytomegalovirus exposure and HLA in healthy donors. Findings of the study overall: Across donors, most TCRs were seen rarely, yet some public ones were widespread. There were 164 TCR beta chains listed as cytomegalovirus-associated. In the 95 to 150 validation repertoires, a later analysis found that first-cohort TCR clusters tended to co-occur. CMV antigen specificity of a few CMV-associated chains was confirmed in vitro.

This CDR3 region has 15 residues. J gave up 3 bases and V 4 bases, and 8 bases lay outside the gene matches. Germline V gene data show CDR1 as SGDLS and CDR2 as YYNGEE. For this clone: Its antigen is as yet unknown.

This table comes from immunoSEQ multiplex PCR, and its TCRdb copy is limited to in-frame clones, with some not included. The top ten hold 2% to 2.5% of the sample, which has approximately 150,000 clones, just under 85% seen once. The sample was PBMCs. This rearrangement joins TRBV9 to TRBJ1-2; 8 bases are shared with TRBD1. This receptor was obtained from a man in his thirties or forties in good health and CMV-seropositive. The CDR3 nucleotides are TGTGCCAGCAGCCTTCGACAGGGGAAAGACTATGGCTACACCTTC. As protein: CASSLRQGKDYGYTF. The variable domain in full, completed from reference TRBV9 and TRBJ1-2, reads DSGVTQTPKHLITATGQRVTLRCSPRSGDLSVYWYQQSLDQGLQFLIQYYNGEERAKGNILERFSAQQFPDLHSELNLSSLELGDSALYFCASSLRQGKDYGYTFGSGTRLTVV.